The rows below give T cell receptor beta chains drawn from one sample of a study of beta chain features in type 1 diabetes. The protocol was immunoSEQ multiplex PCR, while the TCRdb copy is restricted to in-frame clones and leaves out a portion. The sample contains 250,000 to 350,000 clones, approximately 16% of which appear only once. The sample comprised naive CD4+ T cells from blood. The receptors here all came from a man younger than 35 with type 1 diabetes. Both conserved end residues are part of each CDR3. A D gene is named only where the DNA matches it firmly. Clone sizes are given selectively: once, few, many, or a class where the clone is expanded.

j_gene	abundance	v_gene	d_gene	CDR3nt	CDR3aa
TRBJ2-5	NA	TRBV7-2	NA	TGTGCCAGCAGCTTAGTCGGGGTGCAACAAGAGACCCAGTACTTC	CASSLVGVQQETQYF
TRBJ1-3	few	TRBV5-6	TRBD1	TGTGCCAGTTCCCAGGGGGCTGGAAACACCATATATTTT	CASSQGAGNTIYF
TRBJ2-1	NA	TRBV9	NA	TGTGCCAGCAGCGTAGTTTCCGCGGCCTCCTACAATGAGCAGTTCTTC	CASSVVSAASYNEQFF
TRBJ2-7	NA	TRBV11-2	NA	TGTGCCAGCAGCCGCCGGAGCGGATTGCATGCTGAGCAGTACTTC	CASSRRSGLHAEQYF
TRBJ1-2	NA	TRBV4-2	NA	TGTGCCAGCAGCCAAGGGGCAGAGCCTGGCTACACCTTC	CASSQGAEPGYTF
TRBJ2-3	NA	TRBV7-6	NA	TGTGCCAGCAGCTTACCTAGCGATACGCAGTATTTT	CASSLPSDTQYF
TRBJ2-7	few	TRBV6-5	TRBD2	TGTGCCAGCAGTTACCGGGGGGTTACCTACGAGCAGTACTTC	CASSYRGVTYEQYF
TRBJ2-5	NA	TRBV5-1	NA	TGCGCCAGCAGTTTCCAGGAGACCCAGTACTTC	CASSFQETQYF
TRBJ1-2	few	TRBV5-4	NA	TGTGCCAGCAGCTTAATAACGGCTAACTATGGCTACACCTTC	CASSLITANYGYTF
TRBJ2-5	NA	TRBV5-1	NA	TGCGCCAGCAGCTTGGCGGCAGATCCGGGAGAGACCCAGTACTTC	CASSLAADPGETQYF
TRBJ2-3	NA	TRBV30	NA	TGTGCCTGGAGTGTAGTATTTGGTGGAGGAACAGATACGCAGTATTTT	CAWSVVFGGGTDTQYF
TRBJ1-1	NA	TRBV30	TRBD1	TGTGCCTGGACCAGACAGGGGATGAACACTGAAGCTTTCTTT	CAWTRQGMNTEAFF
TRBJ2-5	NA	TRBV2	TRBD2	TGTGCCAGCAGTGAAGTGGAGCTAGCGGACACAGAGACCCAGTACTTC	CASSEVELADTETQYF
TRBJ2-5	NA	TRBV30	TRBD2	TGTGCCAGCAGCGGGGGGGAGACCCAGTACTTC	CASSGGETQYF
TRBJ2-5	NA	TRBV4-3	NA	TGCGCCAGCAGCCAAGACTACTGGAGCGGCAGGGGAAAAGAGACCCAGTACTTC	CASSQDYWSGRGKETQYF
TRBJ2-1	NA	TRBV11-3	TRBD2	TGTGCCAGCAGCCAAAGCGGGAGGCCTTTTAATGAGCAGTTCTTC	CASSQSGRPFNEQFF
TRBJ1-4	NA	TRBV2	NA	TGTGCCAGCAAAGGAGTGAGAAATGAAAAACTGTTTTTT	CASKGVRNEKLFF
TRBJ2-3	NA	TRBV9	NA	TGTGCCAGCAGCCCGCTGCTAGCTTACAGCCCAGATACGCAGTATTTT	CASSPLLAYSPDTQYF
TRBJ2-1	few	TRBV21-1	NA	TGTGCCAGCAGCAAAGGGCTAGCGGCCTACAATGAGCAGTTCTTC	CASSKGLAAYNEQFF
TRBJ2-3	few	TRBV2	NA	TGTGCCAGCAAGCCGGCGACAGGAGATACGCAGTATTTT	CASKPATGDTQYF
TRBJ2-7	few	TRBV7-9	NA	TGTGCCAGCAGCCGCACCCTCAGGGAACGCGGCGAGCAGTACTTC	CASSRTLRERGEQYF
TRBJ2-3	NA	TRBV11-2	NA	TGTGCCAGCAGCTTAGGCGGGACGAGCAACACAGATACGCAGTATTTT	CASSLGGTSNTDTQYF